This TCR beta chain originates from a study of blood T cell repertoires in COVID-19. Study as a whole: Whether acute or convalescent, the COVID-19 samples came from the United States, Italy and Spain. PBMCs, B-cell-depleted T cells, or T cells were the source of the cDNA or gDNA that made up the material.

Some clones are missing from TCRdb's copy, which holds only in-frame ones; the method was immunoSEQ multiplex PCR. In the table there are tens of thousands of clones, roughly 85% of which are singletons. V lost 3 bases, J lost 1 base, and 14 bases stayed unmatched. CDR3 length equals 19 residues. The germline CDR1 and CDR2 sequences are LGHDT and YNNKEL (reference sequence). What was sequenced was peripheral blood. The gene calls are TRBV3-1 (or the pseudogene TRBV3-2) and TRBJ2-1; 8 bases fit TRBD1. The clonotype originates from a human donor in a cohort sampled during active COVID-19. The CDR3 protein is CASSHLSDRVRVSYNEQFF. The CDR3 DNA sequence: TGTGCCAGCAGCCACCTCTCGGACAGGGTCAGGGTATCCTACAATGAGCAGTTCTTC.